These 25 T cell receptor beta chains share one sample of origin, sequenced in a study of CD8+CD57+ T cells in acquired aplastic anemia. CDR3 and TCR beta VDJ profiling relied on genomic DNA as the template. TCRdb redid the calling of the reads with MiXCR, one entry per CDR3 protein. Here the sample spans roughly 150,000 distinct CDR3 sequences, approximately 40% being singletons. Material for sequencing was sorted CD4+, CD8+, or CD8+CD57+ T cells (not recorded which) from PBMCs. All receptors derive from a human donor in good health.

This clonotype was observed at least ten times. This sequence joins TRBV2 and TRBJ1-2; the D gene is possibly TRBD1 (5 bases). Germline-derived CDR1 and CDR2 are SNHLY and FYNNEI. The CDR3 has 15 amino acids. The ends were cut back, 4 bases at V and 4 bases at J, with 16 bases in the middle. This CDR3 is CASSVVGQRSYGYTF. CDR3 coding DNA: TGTGCCAGCAGTGTTGTGGGGCAGCGGAGCTATGGCTACACCTTC.

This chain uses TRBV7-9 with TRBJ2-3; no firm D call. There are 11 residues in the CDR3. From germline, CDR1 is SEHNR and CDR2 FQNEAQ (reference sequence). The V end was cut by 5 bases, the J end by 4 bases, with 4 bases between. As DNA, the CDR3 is TGTGCCAGCAGCCGCCCAGATACGCAGTATTTT. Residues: CASSRPDTQYF.

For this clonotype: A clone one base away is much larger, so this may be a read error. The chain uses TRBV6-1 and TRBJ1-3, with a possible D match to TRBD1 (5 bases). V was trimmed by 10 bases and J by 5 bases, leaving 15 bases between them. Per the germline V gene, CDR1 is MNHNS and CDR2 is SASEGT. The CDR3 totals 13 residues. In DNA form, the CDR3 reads TGTGCCACCTCTAGACAGAGACGAAACACCATATATTTT. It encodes CATSRQRRNTIYF.

This chain's CDR3 is CASSLGPGQPQHF. CDR3 in DNA: TGTGCCAGCAGCTTAGGACCTGGGCAGCCCCAGCATTTT. The V gene is TRBV7-3, the J gene TRBJ1-5; D is undetermined. This CDR3 is 13 amino acids long. The germline gives CDR1 SGHTA, CDR2 FQGTGA. With 2 bases removed from V and 7 bases from J, the gap between germline ends came to 9 bases. Full variable domain (outside the CDR3, taken from reference TRBV7-3 and TRBJ1-5): GAGVSQTPSNKVTEKGKYVELRCDPISGHTALYWYRQSLGQGPEFLIYFQGTGAADDSGLPNDRFFAVRPEGSVSTLKIQRTERGDSAVYLCASSLGPGQPQHFGDGTRLSIL.

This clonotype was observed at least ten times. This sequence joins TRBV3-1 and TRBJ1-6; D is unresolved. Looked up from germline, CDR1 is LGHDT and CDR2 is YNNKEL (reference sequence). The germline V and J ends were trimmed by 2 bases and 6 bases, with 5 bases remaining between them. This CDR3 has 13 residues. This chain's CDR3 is CASSQTTNSPLHF. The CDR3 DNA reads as TGTGCCAGCAGCCAAACTACTAATTCACCCCTCCACTTT.

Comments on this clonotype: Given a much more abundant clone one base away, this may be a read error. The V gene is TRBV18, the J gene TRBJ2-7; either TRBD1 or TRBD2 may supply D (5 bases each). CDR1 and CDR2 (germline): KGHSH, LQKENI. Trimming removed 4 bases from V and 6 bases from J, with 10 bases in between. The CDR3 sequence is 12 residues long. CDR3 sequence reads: CASSRIGAEQYF. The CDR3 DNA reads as TGTGCCAGCTCACGGATCGGGGCCGAGCAGTACTTC. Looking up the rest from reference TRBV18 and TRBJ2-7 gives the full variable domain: NAGVMQNPRHLVRRRGQEARLRCSPMKGHSHVYWYRQLPEEGLKFMVYLQKENIIDESGMPKERFSAEFPKEGPSILRIQQVVRGDSAAYFCASSRIGAEQYFGPGTRLTVT.

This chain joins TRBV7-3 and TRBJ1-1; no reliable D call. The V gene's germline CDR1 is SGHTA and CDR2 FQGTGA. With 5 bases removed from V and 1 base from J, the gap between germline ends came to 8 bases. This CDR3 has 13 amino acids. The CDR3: CASSPTTNTEAFF. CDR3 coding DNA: TGTGCCAGCAGCCCTACCACGAACACTGAAGCTTTCTTT. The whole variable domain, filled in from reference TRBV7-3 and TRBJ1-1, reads GAGVSQTPSNKVTEKGKYVELRCDPISGHTALYWYRQSLGQGPEFLIYFQGTGAADDSGLPNDRFFAVRPEGSVSTLKIQRTERGDSAVYLCASSPTTNTEAFFGQGTRLTVV.

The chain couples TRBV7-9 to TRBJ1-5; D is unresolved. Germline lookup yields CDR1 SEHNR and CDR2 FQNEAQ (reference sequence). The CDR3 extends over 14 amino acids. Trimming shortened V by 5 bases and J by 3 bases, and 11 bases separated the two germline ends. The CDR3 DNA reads TGTGCCAGCAGCGAGAGCAGCCTCAATCAGCCCCAGCATTTT. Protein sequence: CASSESSLNQPQHF.

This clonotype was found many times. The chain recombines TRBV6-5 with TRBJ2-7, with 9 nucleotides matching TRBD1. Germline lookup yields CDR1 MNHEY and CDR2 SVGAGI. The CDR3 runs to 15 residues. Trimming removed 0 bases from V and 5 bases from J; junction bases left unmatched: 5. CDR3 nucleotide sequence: TGTGCCAGCAGTTACTCTGGGACAGGGTACAACGAGCAGTACTTC. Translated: CASSYSGTGYNEQYF.

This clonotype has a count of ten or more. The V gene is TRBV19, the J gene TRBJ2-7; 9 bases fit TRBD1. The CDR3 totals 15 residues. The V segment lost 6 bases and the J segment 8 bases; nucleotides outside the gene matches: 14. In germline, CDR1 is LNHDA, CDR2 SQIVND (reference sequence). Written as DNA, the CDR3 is TGTGCCAGTAGAGCTCCGGGACAGGGCTCGCTCAAGCAGTACTTC. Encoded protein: CASRAPGQGSLKQYF. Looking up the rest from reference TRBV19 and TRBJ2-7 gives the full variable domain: DGGITQSPKYLFRKEGQNVTLSCEQNLNHDAMYWYRQDPGQGLRLIYYSQIVNDFQKGDIAEGYSVSREKKESFPLTVTSAQKNPTAFYLCASRAPGQGSLKQYFGPGTRLTVT.

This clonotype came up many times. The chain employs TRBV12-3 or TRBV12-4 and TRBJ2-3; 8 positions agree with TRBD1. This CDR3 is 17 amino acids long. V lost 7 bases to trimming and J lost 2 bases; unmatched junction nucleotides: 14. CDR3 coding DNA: TGTGCCAGCACAACGGTTTGGACAGGGAGGAACACAGATACGCAGTATTTT. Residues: CASTTVWTGRNTDTQYF.

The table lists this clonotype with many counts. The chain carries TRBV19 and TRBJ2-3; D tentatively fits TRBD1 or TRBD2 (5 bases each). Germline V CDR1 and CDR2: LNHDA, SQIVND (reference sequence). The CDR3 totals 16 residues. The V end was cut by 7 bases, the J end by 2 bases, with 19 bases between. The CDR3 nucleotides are TGTGCCAGTAAGAGGGGTAGGGCCTGGTTCACAGATACGCAGTATTTT. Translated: CASKRGRAWFTDTQYF.

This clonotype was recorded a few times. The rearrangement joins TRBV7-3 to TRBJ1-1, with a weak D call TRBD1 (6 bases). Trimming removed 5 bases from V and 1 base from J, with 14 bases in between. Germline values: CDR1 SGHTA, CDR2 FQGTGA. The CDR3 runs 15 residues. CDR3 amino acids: CASSLHGTTNTEAFF. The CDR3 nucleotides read TGTGCCAGCAGCCTACACGGGACAACGAACACTGAAGCTTTCTTT. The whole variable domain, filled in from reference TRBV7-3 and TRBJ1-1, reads GAGVSQTPSNKVTEKGKYVELRCDPISGHTALYWYRQSLGQGPEFLIYFQGTGAADDSGLPNDRFFAVRPEGSVSTLKIQRTERGDSAVYLCASSLHGTTNTEAFFGQGTRLTVV.

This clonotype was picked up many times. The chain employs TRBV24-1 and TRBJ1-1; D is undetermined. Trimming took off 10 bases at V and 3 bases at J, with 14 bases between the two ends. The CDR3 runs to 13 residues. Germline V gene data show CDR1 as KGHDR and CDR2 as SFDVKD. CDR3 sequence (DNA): TGTGCCACAAGGAGCTCTGGGGACACTGAAGCTTTCTTT. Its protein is CATRSSGDTEAFF.

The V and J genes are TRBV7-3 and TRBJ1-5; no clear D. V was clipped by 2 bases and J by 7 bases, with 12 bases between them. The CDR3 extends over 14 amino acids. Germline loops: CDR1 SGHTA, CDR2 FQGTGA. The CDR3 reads CASSLGLAGQPQHF. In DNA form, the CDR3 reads TGTGCCAGCAGCTTAGGACTAGCGGGACAGCCCCAGCATTTT.

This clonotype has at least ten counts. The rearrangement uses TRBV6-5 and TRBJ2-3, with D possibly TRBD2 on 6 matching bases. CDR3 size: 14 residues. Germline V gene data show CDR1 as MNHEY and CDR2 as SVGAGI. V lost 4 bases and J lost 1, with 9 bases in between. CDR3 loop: CASSSWGGTDTQYF. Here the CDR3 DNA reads TGTGCCAGCAGTTCTTGGGGGGGCACAGATACGCAGTATTTT.

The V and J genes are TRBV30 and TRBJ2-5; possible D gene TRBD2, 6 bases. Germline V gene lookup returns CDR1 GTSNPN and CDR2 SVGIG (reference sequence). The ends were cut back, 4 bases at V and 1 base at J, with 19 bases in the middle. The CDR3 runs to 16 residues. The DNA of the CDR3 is TGTGCCTGGACCAGTTCCCTAACTAGCCTCCAAGAGACCCAGTACTTC. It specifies CAWTSSLTSLQETQYF. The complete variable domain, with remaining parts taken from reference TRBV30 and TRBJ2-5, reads SQTIHQWPATLVQPVGSPLSLECTVEGTSNPNLYWYRQAAGRGLQLLFYSVGIGQISSEVPQNLSASRPQDRQFILSSKKLLLSDSGFYLCAWTSSLTSLQETQYFGPGTRLLVL.

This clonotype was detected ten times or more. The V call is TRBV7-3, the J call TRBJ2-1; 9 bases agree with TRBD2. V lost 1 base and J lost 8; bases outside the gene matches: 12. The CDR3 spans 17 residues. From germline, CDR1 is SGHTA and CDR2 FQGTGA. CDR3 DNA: TGTGCCAGCAGCTTAATGGATGGGCAGCGGGGGGTTGATGAGCAGTTCTTC. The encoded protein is CASSLMDGQRGVDEQFF.

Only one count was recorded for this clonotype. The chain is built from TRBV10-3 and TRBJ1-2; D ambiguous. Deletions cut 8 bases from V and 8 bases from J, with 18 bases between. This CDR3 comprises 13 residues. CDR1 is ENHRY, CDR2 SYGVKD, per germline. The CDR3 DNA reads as TGTGCCATCTCGGCACAGACCACTAGCGGCTACACCTTC. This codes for CAISAQTTSGYTF.

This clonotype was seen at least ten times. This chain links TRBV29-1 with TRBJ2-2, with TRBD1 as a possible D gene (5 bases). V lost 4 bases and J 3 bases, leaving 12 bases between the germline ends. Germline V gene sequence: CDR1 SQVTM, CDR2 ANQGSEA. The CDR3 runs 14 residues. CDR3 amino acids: CSVAGWVDTGELFF. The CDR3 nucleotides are TGCAGCGTTGCAGGGTGGGTCGACACCGGGGAGCTGTTTTTT.

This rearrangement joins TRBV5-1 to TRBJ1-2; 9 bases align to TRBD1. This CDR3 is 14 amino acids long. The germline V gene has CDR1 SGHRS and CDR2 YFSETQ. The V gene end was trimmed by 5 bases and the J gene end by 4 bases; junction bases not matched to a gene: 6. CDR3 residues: CASSNRGQGYGYTF. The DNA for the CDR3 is TGCGCCAGCAGTAACAGGGGGCAAGGCTATGGCTACACCTTC.

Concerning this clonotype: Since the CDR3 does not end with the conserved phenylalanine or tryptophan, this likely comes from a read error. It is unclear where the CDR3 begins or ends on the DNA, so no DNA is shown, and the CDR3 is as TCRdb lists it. CDR3 residues: CATSRDGLV. The rearrangement uses TRBV15 and TRBJ1-4. Both ends counted, the CDR3 spans 9 residues. Germline V lookup: CDR1 LNHNV, CDR2 YYDKDF (reference sequence).

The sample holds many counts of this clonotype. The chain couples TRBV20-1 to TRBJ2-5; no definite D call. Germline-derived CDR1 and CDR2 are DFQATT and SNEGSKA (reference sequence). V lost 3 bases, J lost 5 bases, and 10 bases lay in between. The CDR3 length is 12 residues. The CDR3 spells CSARSSLETQYF. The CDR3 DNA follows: TGCAGTGCTAGGAGTAGCTTGGAGACCCAGTACTTC.

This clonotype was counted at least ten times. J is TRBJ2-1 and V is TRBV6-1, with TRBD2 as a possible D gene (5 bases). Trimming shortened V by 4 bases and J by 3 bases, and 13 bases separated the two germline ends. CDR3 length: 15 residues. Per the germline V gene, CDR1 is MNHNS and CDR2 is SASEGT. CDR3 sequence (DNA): TGTGCCAGCAGTGGGACGACTGGAGGCTACAATGAGCAGTTCTTC. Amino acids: CASSGTTGGYNEQFF.

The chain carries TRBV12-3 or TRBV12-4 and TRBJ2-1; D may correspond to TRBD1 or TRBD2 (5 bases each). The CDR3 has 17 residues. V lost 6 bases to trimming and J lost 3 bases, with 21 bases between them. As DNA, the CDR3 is TGTGCCAGCAGCATCCATATAACGGGACGGATCTACAATGAGCAGTTCTTC. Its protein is CASSIHITGRIYNEQFF.